One sample yielded the 4 T cell receptor beta chains listed below, sequenced in a study of blood T cell repertoires in COVID-19. Sequencing used immunoSEQ multiplex PCR; TCRdb keeps in-frame clones, though not all of them. The sample has over 65,000 clones, approximately 90% seen once. The sequencing sample was made of peripheral blood. The receptor source for this set is a man aged 25-45 years with acute or convalescent COVID-19.

This clone was counted a few times. The chain joins TRBV18 to TRBJ1-1, with a weak D call TRBD1 (5 bases). Trimming took off 5 bases at V and 1 base at J, with 14 bases between the two ends. From germline, CDR1 is KGHSH and CDR2 LQKENI. This CDR3 has 15 residues. The CDR3 DNA sequence: TGTGCCAGCTCAACGGAGACAGATACGAACACTGAAGCTTTCTTT. Amino acids: CASSTETDTNTEAFF.

The chain employs TRBV7-9 and TRBJ2-5; D gene uncertain. CDR3 size: 13 residues. V was trimmed by 2 bases and J by 1 base, leaving 5 bases between them. Germline V CDR1 and CDR2: SEHNR, FQNEAQ (reference sequence). DNA of the CDR3: TGTGCCAGCAGCTTACCTCCCCAAGAGACCCAGTACTTC. It codes for CASSLPPQETQYF.

The V gene is TRBV6-5, the J gene TRBJ2-3; D is perhaps TRBD1 (6 bases). The CDR3 is 16 amino acids. In germline, CDR1 is MNHEY, CDR2 SVGAGI. V was clipped by 3 bases and J by 5 bases, with 18 bases between them. For the CDR3, the DNA is TGTGCCAGCAGTTATTCCCAGGACAGATTTAAAGATACGCAGTATTTT. It is translated as CASSYSQDRFKDTQYF.

Concerning this clone: One end of the junction fails to match germline, which may point to a read error. V usage is TRBV7-2 and J usage is TRBJ2-7; 12 bases align to TRBD2. The CDR3 is 15 amino acids. Germline loops: CDR1 SGHTA, CDR2 FQGNSA. CDR3 coding DNA: TGTGCCAGCAGCCTAGCGGGAGGGCCTGCCTACGAGCAGTACTTC. This encodes CASSLAGGPAYEQYF.